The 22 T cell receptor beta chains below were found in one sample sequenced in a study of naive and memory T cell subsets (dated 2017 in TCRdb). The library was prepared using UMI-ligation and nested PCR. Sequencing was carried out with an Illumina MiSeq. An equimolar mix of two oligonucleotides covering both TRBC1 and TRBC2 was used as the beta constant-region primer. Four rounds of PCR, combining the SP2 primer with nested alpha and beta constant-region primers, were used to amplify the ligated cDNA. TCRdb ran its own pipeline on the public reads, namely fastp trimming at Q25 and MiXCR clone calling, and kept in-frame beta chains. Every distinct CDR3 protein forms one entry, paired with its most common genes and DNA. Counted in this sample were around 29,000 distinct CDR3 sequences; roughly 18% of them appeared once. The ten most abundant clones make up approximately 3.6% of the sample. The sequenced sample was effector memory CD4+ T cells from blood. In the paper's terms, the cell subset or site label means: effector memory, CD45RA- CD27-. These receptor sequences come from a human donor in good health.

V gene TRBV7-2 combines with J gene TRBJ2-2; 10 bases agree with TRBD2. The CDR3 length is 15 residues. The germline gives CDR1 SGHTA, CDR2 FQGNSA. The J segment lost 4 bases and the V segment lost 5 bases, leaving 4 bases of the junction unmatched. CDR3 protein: CASSQLAGFTGELFF. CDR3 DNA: TGTGCCAGCAGCCAACTAGCGGGATTCACCGGGGAGCTGTTTTTT. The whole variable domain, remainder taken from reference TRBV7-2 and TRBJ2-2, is GAGVSQSPSNKVTEKGKDVELRCDPISGHTALYWYRQSLGQGLEFLIYFQGNSAPDKSGLPSDRFSAERTGGSVSTLTIQRTQQEDSAVYLCASSQLAGFTGELFFGEGSRLTVL.

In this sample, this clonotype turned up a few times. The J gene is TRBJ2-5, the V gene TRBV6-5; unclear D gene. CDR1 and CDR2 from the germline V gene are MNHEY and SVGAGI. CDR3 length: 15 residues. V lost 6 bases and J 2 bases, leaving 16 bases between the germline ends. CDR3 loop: CASRGTRLGQETQYF. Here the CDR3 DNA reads TGTGCCAGCAGAGGTACCCGGTTAGGACAAGAGACCCAGTACTTC.

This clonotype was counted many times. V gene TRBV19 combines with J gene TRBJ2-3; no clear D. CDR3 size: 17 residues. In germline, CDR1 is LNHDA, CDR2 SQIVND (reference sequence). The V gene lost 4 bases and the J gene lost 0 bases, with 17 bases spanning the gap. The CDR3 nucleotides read TGTGCCAGTAGTACTAGACCAACCTCCCGAAGCACAGATACGCAGTATTTT. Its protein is CASSTRPTSRSTDTQYF.

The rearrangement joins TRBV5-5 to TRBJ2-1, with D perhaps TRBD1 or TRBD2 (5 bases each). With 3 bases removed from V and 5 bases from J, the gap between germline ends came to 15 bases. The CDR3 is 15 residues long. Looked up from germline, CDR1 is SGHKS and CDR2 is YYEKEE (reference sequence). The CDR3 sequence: CASSSQGEGHNEQFF. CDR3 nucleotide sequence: TGTGCCAGCAGCTCGCAGGGAGAGGGCCACAATGAGCAGTTCTTC.

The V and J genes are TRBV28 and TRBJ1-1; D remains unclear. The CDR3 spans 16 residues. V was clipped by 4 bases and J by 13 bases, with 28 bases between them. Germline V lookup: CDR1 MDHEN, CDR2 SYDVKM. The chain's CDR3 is CASSSLWSEDYPRDFF. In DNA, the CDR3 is TGTGCCAGCAGTTCCCTATGGTCTGAGGACTACCCGCGGGATTTCTTT.

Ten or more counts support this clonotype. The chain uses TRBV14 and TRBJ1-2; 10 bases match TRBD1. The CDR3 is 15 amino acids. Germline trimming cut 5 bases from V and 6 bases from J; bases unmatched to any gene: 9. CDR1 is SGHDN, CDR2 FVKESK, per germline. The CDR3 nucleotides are TGTGCCAGCAGCAAAAGGACAGGGGGAAGGGATGGCTACACCTTC. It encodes CASSKRTGGRDGYTF.

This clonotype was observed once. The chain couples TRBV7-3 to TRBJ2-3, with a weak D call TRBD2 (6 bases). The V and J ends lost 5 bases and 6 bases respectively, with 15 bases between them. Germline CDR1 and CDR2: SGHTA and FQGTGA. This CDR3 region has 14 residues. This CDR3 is CASSRAGGRDTQYF. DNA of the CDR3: TGTGCCAGCAGCCGTGCAGGTGGGAGGGATACGCAGTATTTT. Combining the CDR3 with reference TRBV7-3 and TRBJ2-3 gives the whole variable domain GAGVSQTPSNKVTEKGKYVELRCDPISGHTALYWYRQSLGQGPEFLIYFQGTGAADDSGLPNDRFFAVRPEGSVSTLKIQRTERGDSAVYLCASSRAGGRDTQYFGPGTRLTVL.

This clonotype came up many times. CDR3 coding DNA: TGTGCCAGCAGCTTAGCGAGGGGGCTGTACACTGAAGCTTTCTTT. This sequence encodes CASSLARGLYTEAFF. V usage is TRBV7-9 and J usage is TRBJ1-1; 7 nucleotides line up with TRBD1. The CDR3 is 15 residues long. V gave up 0 bases and J gave up 3 bases; unmatched junction bases: 4. The V gene's germline CDR1 is SEHNR and CDR2 FQNEAQ (reference sequence).

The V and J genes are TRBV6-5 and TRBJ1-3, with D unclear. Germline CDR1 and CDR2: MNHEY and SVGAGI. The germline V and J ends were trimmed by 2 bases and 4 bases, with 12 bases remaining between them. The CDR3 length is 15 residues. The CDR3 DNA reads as TGTGCCAGCAGTTACGGACGGCAAGCCGGAAACACCATATATTTT. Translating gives CASSYGRQAGNTIYF.

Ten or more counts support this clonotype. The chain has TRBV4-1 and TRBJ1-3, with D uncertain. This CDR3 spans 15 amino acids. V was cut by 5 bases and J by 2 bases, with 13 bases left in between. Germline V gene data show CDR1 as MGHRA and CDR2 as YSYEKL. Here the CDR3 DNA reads TGCGCCAGCAGCAAAACGCAGGACGCTGGAAACACCATATATTTT. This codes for CASSKTQDAGNTIYF.

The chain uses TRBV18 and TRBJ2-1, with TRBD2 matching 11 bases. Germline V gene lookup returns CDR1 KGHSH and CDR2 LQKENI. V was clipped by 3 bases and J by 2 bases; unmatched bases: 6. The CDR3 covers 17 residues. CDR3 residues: CASSPLTSGVAYNEQFF. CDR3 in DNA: TGTGCCAGCTCACCCCTGACTAGCGGGGTGGCCTACAATGAGCAGTTCTTC.

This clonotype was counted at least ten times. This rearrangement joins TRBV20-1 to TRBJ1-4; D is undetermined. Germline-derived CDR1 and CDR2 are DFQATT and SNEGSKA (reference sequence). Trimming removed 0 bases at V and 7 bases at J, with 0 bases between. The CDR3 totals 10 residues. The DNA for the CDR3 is TGCAGTGCTAGAGATGAAAAACTGTTTTTT. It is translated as CSARDEKLFF.

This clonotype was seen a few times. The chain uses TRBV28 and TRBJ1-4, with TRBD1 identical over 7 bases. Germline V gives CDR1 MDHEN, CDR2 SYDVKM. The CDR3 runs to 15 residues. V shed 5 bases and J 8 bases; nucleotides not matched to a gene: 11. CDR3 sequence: CASSLIRGEREKLFF. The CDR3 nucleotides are TGTGCCAGCAGTCTTATCAGGGGGGAGAGGGAAAAACTGTTTTTT.

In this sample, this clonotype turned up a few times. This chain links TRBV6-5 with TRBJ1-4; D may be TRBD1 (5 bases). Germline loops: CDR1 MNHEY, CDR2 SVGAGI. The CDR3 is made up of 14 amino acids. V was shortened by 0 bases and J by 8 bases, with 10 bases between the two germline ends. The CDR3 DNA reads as TGTGCCAGCAGTTACTCGGGGGTAGGGGAAAAACTGTTTTTT. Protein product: CASSYSGVGEKLFF.

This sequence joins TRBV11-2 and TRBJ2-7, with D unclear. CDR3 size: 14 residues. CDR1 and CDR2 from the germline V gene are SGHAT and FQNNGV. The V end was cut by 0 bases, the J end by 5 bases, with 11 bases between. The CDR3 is CASSLDRVTHEQYF. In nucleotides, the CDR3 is TGTGCCAGCAGCTTAGATCGGGTTACCCACGAGCAGTACTTC.

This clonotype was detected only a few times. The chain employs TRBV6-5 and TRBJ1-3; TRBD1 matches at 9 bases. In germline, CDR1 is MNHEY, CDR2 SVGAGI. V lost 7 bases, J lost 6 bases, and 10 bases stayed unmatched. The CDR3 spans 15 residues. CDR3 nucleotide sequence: TGTGCCAGCAAATCGCCTACAGGGGGCGAAAACACCATATATTTT. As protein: CASKSPTGGENTIYF.

Here the CDR3 DNA reads TGCAGTGCACCGGGACTAGCGAATTTGGCCGACTCCTACGAGCAGTACTTC. Amino acids: CSAPGLANLADSYEQYF. V gene TRBV20-1 combines with J gene TRBJ2-7, with 10 positions matching TRBD2. There are 17 residues in the CDR3. V was pared by 6 bases and J by 0 bases, with 14 bases of the junction left unmatched. Germline V gene data show CDR1 as DFQATT and CDR2 as SNEGSKA (reference sequence).

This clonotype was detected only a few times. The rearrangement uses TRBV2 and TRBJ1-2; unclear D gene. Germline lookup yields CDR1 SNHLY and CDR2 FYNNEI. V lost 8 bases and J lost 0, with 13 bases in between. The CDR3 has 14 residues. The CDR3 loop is CASERFVANYGYTF. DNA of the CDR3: TGTGCCAGCGAACGTTTCGTCGCTAACTATGGCTACACCTTC.

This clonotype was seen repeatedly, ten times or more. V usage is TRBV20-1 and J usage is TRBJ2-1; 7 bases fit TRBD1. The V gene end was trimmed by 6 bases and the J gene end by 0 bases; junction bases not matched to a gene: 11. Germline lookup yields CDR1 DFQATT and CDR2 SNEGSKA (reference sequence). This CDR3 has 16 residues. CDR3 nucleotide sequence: TGCAGTGCAAAAAGAAAAGACAGGGTCTCCTACAATGAGCAGTTCTTC. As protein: CSAKRKDRVSYNEQFF.

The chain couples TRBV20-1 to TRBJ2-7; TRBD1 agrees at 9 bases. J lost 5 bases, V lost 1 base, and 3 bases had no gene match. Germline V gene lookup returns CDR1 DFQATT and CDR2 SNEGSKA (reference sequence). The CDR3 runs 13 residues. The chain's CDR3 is CSARVGTGHEQYF. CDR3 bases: TGCAGTGCTAGAGTAGGGACAGGGCACGAGCAGTACTTC.

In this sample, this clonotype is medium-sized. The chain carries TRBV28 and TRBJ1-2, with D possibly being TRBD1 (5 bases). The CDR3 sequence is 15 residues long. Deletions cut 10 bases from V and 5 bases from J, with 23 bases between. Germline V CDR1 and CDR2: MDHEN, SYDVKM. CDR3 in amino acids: CATNLQGPGAYGYTF. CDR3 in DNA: TGTGCCACCAATCTGCAGGGCCCTGGGGCTTATGGCTACACCTTC.

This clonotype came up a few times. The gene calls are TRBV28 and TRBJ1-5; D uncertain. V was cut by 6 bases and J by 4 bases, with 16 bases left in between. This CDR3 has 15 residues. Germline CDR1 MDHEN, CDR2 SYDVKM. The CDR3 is CASRTARGRNQPQHF. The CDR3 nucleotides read TGTGCCAGCAGGACCGCACGCGGGAGGAATCAGCCCCAGCATTTT.